Following are 22 T cell receptor beta chains from one sample sequenced in a study of blood T cell repertoires in COVID-19. The assay was immunoSEQ multiplex PCR, and TCRdb's table has in-frame clones only and misses some. Here the sample spans roughly 260,000 clones, roughly 82% being singletons. Sequenced input: peripheral blood. These receptors came from a woman in her 70s with acute or convalescent COVID-19.

The rearrangement joins TRBV10-3 to TRBJ1-3, with D tentatively TRBD1 (5 bases). Trimming shortened V by 7 bases and J by 4 bases, and 11 bases separated the two germline ends. The CDR3 length is 13 residues. Germline V lookup: CDR1 ENHRY, CDR2 SYGVKD. In nucleotides, the CDR3 is TGTGCCATCACAGGGCCCTCCGGAAACACCATATATTTT. Translated: CAITGPSGNTIYF.

The chain uses TRBV3-1 (or the pseudogene TRBV3-2) and TRBJ1-1; a possible D gene is TRBD1 (6 bases). The CDR3 runs 11 residues. The germline V and J ends were trimmed by 5 bases and 11 bases, with 12 bases remaining between them. Germline-derived CDR1 and CDR2 are LGHDT and YNNKEL (reference sequence). For the CDR3, the DNA is TGTGCCAGCAGCTTTTCAGGGGTCGCTTTCTTT. Translation: CASSFSGVAFF.

J is TRBJ2-7 and V is TRBV7-9, with D perhaps TRBD1 (5 bases). This CDR3 is 15 amino acids long. Germline assignment: CDR1 SEHNR and CDR2 FQNEAQ (reference sequence). Trimming took off 1 base at V and 2 bases at J, with 12 bases between the two ends. Written as DNA, the CDR3 is TGTGCCAGCAGCTTAGGGGTAGGGGCCCCCTACGAGCAGTACTTC. It encodes CASSLGVGAPYEQYF.

This clone occurred a few times. The chain combines TRBV24-1 with TRBJ2-1; TRBD1 might be the D (6 bases). V dropped 7 bases and J dropped 4 bases, with 13 bases sitting between them. The CDR3 is 14 residues long. Germline CDR1 is KGHDR and CDR2 is SFDVKD. Written as DNA, the CDR3 is TGTGCCACCAGCGGGACACCGGATTACAATGAGCAGTTCTTC. This translates into CATSGTPDYNEQFF.

V and J are TRBV18 and TRBJ1-1; D is undetermined. This CDR3 contains 15 residues. Trimming took 1 base from V and 1 from J, leaving 10 bases between them. Germline V gives CDR1 KGHSH, CDR2 LQKENI. The CDR3 here is CASSPRRVRNTEAFF. For the CDR3, the DNA is TGTGCCAGCTCACCACGGCGGGTACGGAACACTGAAGCTTTCTTT.

J is TRBJ1-6 and V is TRBV5-1, with TRBD1 matching over 7 bases. The J segment lost 4 bases and the V segment lost 1 base, leaving 2 bases of the junction unmatched. CDR3 size: 15 residues. CDR1 and CDR2 from the germline V gene are SGHRS and YFSETQ. The CDR3 here is CASSLTGDYNSPLHF. CDR3 sequence (DNA): TGCGCCAGCAGCTTGACAGGGGATTATAATTCACCCCTCCACTTT.

The rearrangement uses TRBV4-2 and TRBJ1-2, with 10 bases aligning to TRBD1. V lost 3 bases and J lost 1; bases outside the gene matches: 8. The CDR3 runs to 17 residues. Germline-derived CDR1 and CDR2 are LGHNA and YNFKEQ. In nucleotides, the CDR3 is TGTGCCAGCAGCCATTTAGGACAGGGGGAGATTAACTATGGCTACACCTTC. Protein product: CASSHLGQGEINYGYTF.

The chain carries TRBV6-5 and TRBJ1-5; 8 bases agree with TRBD1. V trimming: 10 bases; J trimming: 9 bases; junction bases outside the gene matches: 8. In germline, CDR1 is MNHEY, CDR2 SVGAGI. The CDR3 has 12 residues. The CDR3 coding sequence is TGTGCCACCGGACAGGGAACTTCGCCCCAGCATTTT. Its protein is CATGQGTSPQHF.

V gene TRBV6-2 or TRBV6-3 combines with J gene TRBJ1-4, with D uncertain. This CDR3 spans 18 amino acids. CDR1 MNHEY and CDR2 SVGEGT come from the germline V gene. Trimming pared 6 bases from V and 5 bases from J, leaving 25 bases between. DNA for the CDR3: TGTGCCAGCAGCGAAATTAACCCCGGGAGACGGCGAAATGAAAAACTGTTTTTT. It specifies CASSEINPGRRRNEKLFF.

The chain uses TRBV5-1 and TRBJ1-3, with a tentative D call TRBD1 (6 bases). Per the germline V gene, CDR1 is SGHRS and CDR2 is YFSETQ. The CDR3 is 16 residues long. V was shortened by 0 bases and J by 0 bases, with 10 bases between the two germline ends. The CDR3 nucleotides are TGCGCCAGCAGCTTGGGACAGGCGAGCTCTGGAAACACCATATATTTT. The encoded protein is CASSLGQASSGNTIYF.

This clone has only a few counts. The chain has TRBV5-1 and TRBJ2-1; D is possibly TRBD2 (7 bases). The germline V gene encodes CDR1 SGHRS and CDR2 YFSETQ. The V end was cut by 6 bases, the J end by 4 bases, with 14 bases between. This CDR3 is built from 14 residues. The CDR3 region is CASNRGGEYNEQFF. The CDR3 DNA reads as TGCGCCAGCAACAGAGGGGGGGAATACAATGAGCAGTTCTTC.

The chain links TRBV7-9 to TRBJ1-1; possible D gene TRBD1, 5 bases. The V gene lost 2 bases and the J gene lost 10 bases, with 17 bases spanning the gap. The germline V gene has CDR1 SEHNR and CDR2 FQNEAQ (reference sequence). The CDR3 runs to 14 residues. The CDR3 region has the DNA TGTGCCAGCAGCTTATCTGGCGCTAGGACAAGAGCTTTCTTT. Protein: CASSLSGARTRAFF.

The rearrangement uses TRBV7-8 and TRBJ1-3; TRBD1 might be the D (6 bases). The CDR3 spans 18 residues. With 2 bases removed from V and 0 bases from J, the gap between germline ends came to 17 bases. Germline loops: CDR1 SGHVS, CDR2 FQNEAQ. For the CDR3, the DNA is TGTGCCAGCAGCTTATTTTCCCGGACAGCCACCTCTGGAAACACCATATATTTT. This encodes CASSLFSRTATSGNTIYF. The full variable domain, its missing parts supplied by reference TRBV7-8 and TRBJ1-3, is GAGVSQSPRYKVAKRGQDVALRCDPISGHVSLFWYQQALGQGPEFLTYFQNEAQLDKSGLPSDRFFAERPEGSVSTLKIQRTQQEDSAVYLCASSLFSRTATSGNTIYFGEGSWLTVV.

V usage is TRBV15 and J usage is TRBJ1-6; D unclear. V was cut by 0 bases and J by 6 bases, with 9 bases left in between. Germline CDR1 is LNHNV and CDR2 is YYDKDF (reference sequence). This CDR3 spans 15 amino acids. DNA of the CDR3: TGTGCCACCAGCAGAGACGGGATTATTAATTCACCCCTCCACTTT. As protein: CATSRDGIINSPLHF.

This clone was detected once. The chain joins TRBV7-9 to TRBJ2-2; 7 bases match TRBD1. In germline, CDR1 is SEHNR, CDR2 FQNEAQ (reference sequence). This CDR3 spans 15 amino acids. Trimming took 2 bases from V and 7 from J; bases not matched to a gene: 7. DNA of the CDR3: TGTGCCAGCAGCTTAAGAGGGACAGCGGACGGGGAGCTGTTTTTT. Its translation is CASSLRGTADGELFF.

The chain carries TRBV29-1 and TRBJ1-2; possible D gene TRBD1, 6 bases. Germline CDR1 is SQVTM and CDR2 is ANQGSEA. This CDR3 is 13 amino acids long. With 6 bases removed from V and 8 bases from J, the gap between germline ends came to 19 bases. In DNA form, the CDR3 reads TGCAGCGTGCGGACAGAGAGGTCTTCGGGCTACACCTTC. As protein: CSVRTERSSGYTF. Variable domain in full (rest from reference TRBV29-1 and TRBJ1-2): SAVISQKPSRDICQRGTSLTIQCQVDSQVTMMFWYRQQPGQSLTLIATANQGSEATYESGFVIDKFPISRPNLTFSTLTVSNMSPEDSSIYLCSVRTERSSGYTFGSGTRLTVV.

The chain combines TRBV6-2 or TRBV6-3 with TRBJ1-2; a possible D gene is TRBD1 (6 bases). Germline V gene lookup returns CDR1 MNHEY and CDR2 SVGEGT. The CDR3 runs 13 residues. Trimming shortened V by 5 bases and J by 6 bases, and 13 bases separated the two germline ends. CDR3 region: CASSDGTYNGYTF. The CDR3 DNA is TGTGCCAGCAGTGACGGGACATATAATGGCTACACCTTC.

The chain recombines TRBV6-4 with TRBJ1-1, with D perhaps matching TRBD1 (6 bases). The germline CDR1 and CDR2 sequences are MRHNA and SNTAGT. This CDR3 comprises 13 residues. V lost 8 bases, J lost 2 bases, and 12 bases lay in between. The CDR3: CASGRDTNTEAFF. The CDR3 DNA follows: TGTGCCAGCGGCCGGGACACCAACACTGAAGCTTTCTTT.

The chain is built from TRBV25-1 and TRBJ1-1, with D uncertain. CDR1 is MGHDK and CDR2 is SYGVNS in the germline V gene. V lost 4 bases to trimming and J lost 3 bases, with 9 bases between them. The CDR3 spans 13 residues. CDR3 in amino acids: CASSAARDTEAFF. As DNA, the CDR3 is TGTGCCAGCAGTGCCGCGAGGGACACTGAAGCTTTCTTT.

DNA for the CDR3: TGTGCCAGCAGCTTAGACGGGTATGGCAGAGAAGCTTTCTTT. Its protein is CASSLDGYGREAFF. The chain joins TRBV7-2 to TRBJ1-1, with D hard to call. Trimming shortened V by 1 base and J by 8 bases, and 14 bases separated the two germline ends. The CDR3 has 14 residues. Germline values: CDR1 SGHTA, CDR2 FQGNSA.

This clone was counted a few times. V is TRBV19 and J is TRBJ1-5; tentative D call: TRBD1 (6 bases). The germline CDR1 and CDR2 sequences are LNHDA and SQIVND (reference sequence). V dropped 10 bases and J dropped 6 bases, with 16 bases sitting between them. This CDR3 comprises 13 residues. This CDR3 reads CAIRGRGGQPQHF. CDR3 in DNA: TGTGCCATCCGGGGCAGGGGTGGTCAGCCCCAGCATTTT. Drawing the rest from reference TRBV19 and TRBJ1-5, the complete variable domain is DGGITQSPKYLFRKEGQNVTLSCEQNLNHDAMYWYRQDPGQGLRLIYYSQIVNDFQKGDIAEGYSVSREKKESFPLTVTSAQKNPTAFYLCAIRGRGGQPQHFGDGTRLSIL.

The gene calls are TRBV15 and TRBJ1-1; TRBD1 matches 8 bases. Trimming removed 1 base from V and 1 base from J; junction bases left unmatched: 14. This CDR3 has 19 residues. In germline, CDR1 is LNHNV, CDR2 YYDKDF (reference sequence). CDR3 amino acids: CATSRATQGASRRNTEAFF. The CDR3 nucleotides are TGTGCCACCAGCAGAGCAACCCAGGGGGCGTCCCGTCGGAACACTGAAGCTTTCTTT.